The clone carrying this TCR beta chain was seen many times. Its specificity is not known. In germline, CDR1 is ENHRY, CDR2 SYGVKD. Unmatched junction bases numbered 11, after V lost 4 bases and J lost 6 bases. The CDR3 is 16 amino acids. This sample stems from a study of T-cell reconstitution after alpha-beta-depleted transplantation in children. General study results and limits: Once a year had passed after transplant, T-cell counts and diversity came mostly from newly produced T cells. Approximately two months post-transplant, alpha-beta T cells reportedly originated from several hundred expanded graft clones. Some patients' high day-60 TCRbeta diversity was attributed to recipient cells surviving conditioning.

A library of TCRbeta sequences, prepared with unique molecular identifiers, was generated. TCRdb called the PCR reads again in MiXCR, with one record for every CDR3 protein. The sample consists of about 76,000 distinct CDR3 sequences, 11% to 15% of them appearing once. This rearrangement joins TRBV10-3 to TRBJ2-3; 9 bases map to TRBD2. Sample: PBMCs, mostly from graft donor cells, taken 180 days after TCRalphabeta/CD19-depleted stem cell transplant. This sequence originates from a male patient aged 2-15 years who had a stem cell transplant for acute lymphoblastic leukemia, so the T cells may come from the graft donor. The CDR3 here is CAISGMEGLAMDTQYF. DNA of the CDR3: TGTGCCATCAGTGGAATGGAGGGACTAGCTATGGATACGCAGTATTTT.